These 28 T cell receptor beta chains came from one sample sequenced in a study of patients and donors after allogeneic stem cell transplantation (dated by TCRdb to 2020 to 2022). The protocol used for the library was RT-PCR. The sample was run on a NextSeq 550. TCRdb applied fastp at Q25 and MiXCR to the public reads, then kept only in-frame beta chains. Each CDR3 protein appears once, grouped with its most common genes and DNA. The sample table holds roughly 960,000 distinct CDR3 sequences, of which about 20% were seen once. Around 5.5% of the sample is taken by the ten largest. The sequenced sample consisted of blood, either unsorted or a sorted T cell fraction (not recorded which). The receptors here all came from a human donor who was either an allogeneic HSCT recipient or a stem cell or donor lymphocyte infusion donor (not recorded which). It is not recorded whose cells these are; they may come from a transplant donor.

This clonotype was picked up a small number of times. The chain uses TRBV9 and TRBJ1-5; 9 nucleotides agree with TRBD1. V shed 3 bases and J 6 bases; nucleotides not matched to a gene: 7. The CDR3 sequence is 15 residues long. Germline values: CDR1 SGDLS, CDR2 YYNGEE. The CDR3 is CASSAGQGMVQPQHF. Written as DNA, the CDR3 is TGTGCCAGCAGCGCTGGACAGGGGATGGTTCAGCCCCAGCATTTT.

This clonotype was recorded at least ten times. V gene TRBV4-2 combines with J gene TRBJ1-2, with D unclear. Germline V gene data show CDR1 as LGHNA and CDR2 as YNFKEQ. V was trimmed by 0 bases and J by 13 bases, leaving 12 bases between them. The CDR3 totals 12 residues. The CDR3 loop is CASSQDGQALTF. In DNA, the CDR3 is TGTGCCAGCAGCCAAGATGGCCAGGCCCTCACCTTC.

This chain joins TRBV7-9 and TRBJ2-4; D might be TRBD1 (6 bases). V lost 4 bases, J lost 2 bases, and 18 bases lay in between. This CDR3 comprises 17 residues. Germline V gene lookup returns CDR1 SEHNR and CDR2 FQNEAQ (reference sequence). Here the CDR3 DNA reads TGTGCCAGCAGCTCACTCTCAGGGGTAACGACCAAAAACATTCAGTACTTC. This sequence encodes CASSSLSGVTTKNIQYF.

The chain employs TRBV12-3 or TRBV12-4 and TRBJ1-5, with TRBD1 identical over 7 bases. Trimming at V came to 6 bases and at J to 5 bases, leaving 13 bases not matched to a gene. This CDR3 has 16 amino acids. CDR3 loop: CASSLLGGRGHQPQHF. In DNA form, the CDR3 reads TGTGCCAGCAGCCTCTTGGGGGGGAGGGGGCATCAGCCCCAGCATTTT.

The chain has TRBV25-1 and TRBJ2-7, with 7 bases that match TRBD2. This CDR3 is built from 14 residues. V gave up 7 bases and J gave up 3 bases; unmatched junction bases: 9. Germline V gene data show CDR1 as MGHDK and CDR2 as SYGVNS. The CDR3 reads CASNSEGGSYEQYF. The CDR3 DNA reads TGTGCCAGCAATTCCGAGGGAGGGAGCTACGAGCAGTACTTC.

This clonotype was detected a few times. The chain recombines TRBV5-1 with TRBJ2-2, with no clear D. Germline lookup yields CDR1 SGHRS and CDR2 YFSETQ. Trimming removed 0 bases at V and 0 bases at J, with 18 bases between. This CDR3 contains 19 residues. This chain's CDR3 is CASSLDPPSGLTNTGELFF. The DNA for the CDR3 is TGCGCCAGCAGCTTGGATCCGCCATCGGGCCTGACGAACACCGGGGAGCTGTTTTTT.

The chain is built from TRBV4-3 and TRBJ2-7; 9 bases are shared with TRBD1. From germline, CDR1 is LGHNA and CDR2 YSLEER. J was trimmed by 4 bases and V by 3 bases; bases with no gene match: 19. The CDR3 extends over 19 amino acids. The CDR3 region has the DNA TGCGCCAGCAGCCACCACAATGGGGCCCTTGGGACAGGGAGGTACGAGCAGTACTTC. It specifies CASSHHNGALGTGRYEQYF.

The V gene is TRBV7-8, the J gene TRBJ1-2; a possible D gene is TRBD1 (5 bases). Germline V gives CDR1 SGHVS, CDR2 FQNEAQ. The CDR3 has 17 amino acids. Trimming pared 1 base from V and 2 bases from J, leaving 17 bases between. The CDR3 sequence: CASSLVASEGWNYGYTF. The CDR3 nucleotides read TGTGCCAGCAGCTTAGTGGCCTCTGAGGGGTGGAACTATGGCTACACCTTC.

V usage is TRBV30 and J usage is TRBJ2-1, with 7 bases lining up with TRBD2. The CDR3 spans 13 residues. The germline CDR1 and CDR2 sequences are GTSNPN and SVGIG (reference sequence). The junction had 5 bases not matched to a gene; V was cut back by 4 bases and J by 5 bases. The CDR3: CAWNELAHNEQFF. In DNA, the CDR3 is TGTGCCTGGAACGAACTAGCGCACAATGAGCAGTTCTTC.

The CDR3 protein is CASIRQFLFATNEKLFF. The CDR3 nucleotides read TGTGCCAGCATCAGACAGTTCCTATTTGCAACTAATGAAAAACTGTTTTTT. This sequence joins TRBV21-1 and TRBJ1-4; the D segment call TRBD1 is taken from the table without a DNA check. TRBV21-1 is a pseudogene segment. The CDR3 loop spans 17 amino acids.

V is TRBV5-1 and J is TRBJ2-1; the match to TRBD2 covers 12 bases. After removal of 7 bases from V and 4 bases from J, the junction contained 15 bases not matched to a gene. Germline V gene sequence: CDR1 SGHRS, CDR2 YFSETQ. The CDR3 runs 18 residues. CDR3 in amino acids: CASQPEASGRVLYNEQFF. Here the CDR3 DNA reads TGCGCCAGCCAACCCGAGGCTAGCGGGAGGGTTCTTTACAATGAGCAGTTCTTC.

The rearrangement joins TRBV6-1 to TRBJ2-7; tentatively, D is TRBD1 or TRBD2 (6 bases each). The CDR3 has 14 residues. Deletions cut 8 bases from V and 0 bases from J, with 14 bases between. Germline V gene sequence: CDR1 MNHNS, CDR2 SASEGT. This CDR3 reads CASAPGASSYEQYF. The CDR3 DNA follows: TGTGCCAGCGCGCCGGGGGCGAGCTCCTACGAGCAGTACTTC.

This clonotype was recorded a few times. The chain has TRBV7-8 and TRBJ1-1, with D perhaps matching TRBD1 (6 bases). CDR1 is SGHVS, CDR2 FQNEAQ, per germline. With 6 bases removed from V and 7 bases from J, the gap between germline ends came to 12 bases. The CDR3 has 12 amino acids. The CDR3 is CASSWYRDEAFF. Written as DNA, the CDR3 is TGTGCCAGCAGTTGGTACAGGGATGAAGCTTTCTTT.

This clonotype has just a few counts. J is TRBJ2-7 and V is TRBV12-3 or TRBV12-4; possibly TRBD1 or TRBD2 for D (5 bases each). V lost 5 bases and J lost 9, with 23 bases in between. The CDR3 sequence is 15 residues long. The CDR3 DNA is TGTGCCAGCAGTACCAGCCGGGACCTGAGATCTTTGCAGTACTTC. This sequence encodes CASSTSRDLRSLQYF.

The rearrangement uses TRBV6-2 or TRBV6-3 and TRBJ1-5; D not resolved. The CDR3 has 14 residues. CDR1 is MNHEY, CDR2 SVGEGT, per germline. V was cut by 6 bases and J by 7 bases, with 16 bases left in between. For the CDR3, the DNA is TGTGCCAGCAGCGATCGGACGGTCGGACAGCCCCAGCATTTT. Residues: CASSDRTVGQPQHF.

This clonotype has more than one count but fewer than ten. The CDR3 DNA sequence: TGTGCCAGCAGCTTGGGGTACTCTAGCACAGATACGCAGTATTTT. It specifies CASSLGYSSTDTQYF. The J gene is TRBJ2-3, the V gene TRBV11-2; D unclear. The CDR3 loop spans 15 amino acids. Germline assignment: CDR1 SGHAT and CDR2 FQNNGV. Deletions cut 3 bases from V and 0 bases from J, with 10 bases between.

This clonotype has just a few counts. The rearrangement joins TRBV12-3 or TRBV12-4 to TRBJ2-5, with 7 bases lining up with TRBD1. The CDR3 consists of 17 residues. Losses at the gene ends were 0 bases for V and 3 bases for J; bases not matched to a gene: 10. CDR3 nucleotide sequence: TGTGCCAGCAGTTTAGCGCTCGGTCAGGGGGTTGAAGAGACCCAGTACTTC. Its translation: CASSLALGQGVEETQYF.

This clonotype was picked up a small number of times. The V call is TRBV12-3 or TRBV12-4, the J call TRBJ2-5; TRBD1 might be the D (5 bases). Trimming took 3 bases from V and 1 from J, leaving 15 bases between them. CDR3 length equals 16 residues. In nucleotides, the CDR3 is TGTGCCAGCAGTTTTGGGGCCTCGATGGTCCAAGAGACCCAGTACTTC. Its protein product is CASSFGASMVQETQYF.

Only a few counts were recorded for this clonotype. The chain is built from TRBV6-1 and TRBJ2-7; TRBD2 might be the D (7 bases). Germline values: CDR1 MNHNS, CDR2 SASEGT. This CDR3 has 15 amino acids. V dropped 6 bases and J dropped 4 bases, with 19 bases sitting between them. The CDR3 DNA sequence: TGTGCCAGCAGCCGCCCGGGGAGGGGGGGATACGAGCAGTACTTC. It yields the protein CASSRPGRGGYEQYF.

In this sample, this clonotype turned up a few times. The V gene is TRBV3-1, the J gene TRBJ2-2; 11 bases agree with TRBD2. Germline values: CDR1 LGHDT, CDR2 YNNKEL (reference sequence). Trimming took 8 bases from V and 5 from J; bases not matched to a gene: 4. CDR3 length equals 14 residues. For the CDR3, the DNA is TGTGCCAGCCAGACTAGCGGGGCAACCGGGGAGCTGTTTTTT. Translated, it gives CASQTSGATGELFF.

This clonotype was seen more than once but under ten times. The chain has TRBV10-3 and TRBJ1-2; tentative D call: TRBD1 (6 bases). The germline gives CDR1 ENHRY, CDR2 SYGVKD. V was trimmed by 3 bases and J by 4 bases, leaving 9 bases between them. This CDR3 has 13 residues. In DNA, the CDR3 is TGTGCCATCAGTGAAGGACAGCCCTATGGCTACACCTTC. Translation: CAISEGQPYGYTF.

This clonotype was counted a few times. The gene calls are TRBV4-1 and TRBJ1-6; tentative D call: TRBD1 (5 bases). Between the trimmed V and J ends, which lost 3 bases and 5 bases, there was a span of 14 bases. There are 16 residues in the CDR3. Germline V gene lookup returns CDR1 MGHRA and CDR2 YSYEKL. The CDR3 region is CASSQARQTNNSPLHF. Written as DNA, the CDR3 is TGCGCCAGCAGCCAGGCGAGACAGACAAATAATTCACCCCTCCACTTT.

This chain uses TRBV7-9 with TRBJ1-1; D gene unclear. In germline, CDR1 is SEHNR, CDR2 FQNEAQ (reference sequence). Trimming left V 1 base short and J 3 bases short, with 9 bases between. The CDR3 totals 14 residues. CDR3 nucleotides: TGTGCCAGCAGCTTAGTTCCGGACTACACTGAAGCTTTCTTT. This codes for CASSLVPDYTEAFF. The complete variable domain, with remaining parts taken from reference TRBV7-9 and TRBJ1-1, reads DTGVSQNPRHKITKRGQNVTFRCDPISEHNRLYWYRQTLGQGPEFLTYFQNEAQLEKSRLLSDRFSAERPKGSFSTLEIQRTEQGDSAMYLCASSLVPDYTEAFFGQGTRLTVV.

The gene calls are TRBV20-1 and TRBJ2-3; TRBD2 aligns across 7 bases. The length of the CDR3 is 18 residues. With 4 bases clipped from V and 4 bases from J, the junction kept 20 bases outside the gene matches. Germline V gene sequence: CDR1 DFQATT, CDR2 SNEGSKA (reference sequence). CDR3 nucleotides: TGCAGTGCTACGGGACTACTATACAAATTGGCACGGGCAGATACGCAGTATTTT. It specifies CSATGLLYKLARADTQYF.

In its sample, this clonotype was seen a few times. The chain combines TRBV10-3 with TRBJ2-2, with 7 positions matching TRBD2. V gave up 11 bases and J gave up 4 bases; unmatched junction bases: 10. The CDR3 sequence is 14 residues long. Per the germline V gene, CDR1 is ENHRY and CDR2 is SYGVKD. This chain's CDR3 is CAAKLAPTTGELFF. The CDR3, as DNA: TGTGCCGCCAAACTAGCGCCAACCACCGGGGAGCTGTTTTTT.

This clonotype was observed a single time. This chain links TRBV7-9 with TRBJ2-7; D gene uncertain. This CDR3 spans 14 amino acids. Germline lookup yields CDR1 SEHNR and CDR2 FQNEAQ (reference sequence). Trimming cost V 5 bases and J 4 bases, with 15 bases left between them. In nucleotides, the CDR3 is TGTGCCAGCAGCCACCTTACAACAGATTACGAGCAGTACTTC. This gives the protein CASSHLTTDYEQYF.

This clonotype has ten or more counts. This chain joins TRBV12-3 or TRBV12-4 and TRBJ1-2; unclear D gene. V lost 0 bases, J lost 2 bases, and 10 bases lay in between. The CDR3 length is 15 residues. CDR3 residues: CASSLASVGNYGYTF. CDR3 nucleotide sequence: TGTGCCAGCAGTTTAGCGTCGGTGGGGAACTATGGCTACACCTTC.

CDR3 in amino acids: CASSLSADLGYGYTF. The CDR3, as DNA: TGCGCCAGCAGCTTGAGTGCAGATCTCGGCTATGGCTACACCTTC. J is TRBJ1-2 and V is TRBV5-1; D remains ambiguous. The germline V and J ends were trimmed by 1 base and 4 bases, with 14 bases remaining between them. From germline, CDR1 is SGHRS and CDR2 YFSETQ. The CDR3 totals 15 residues.